Below are 27 T cell receptor beta chains sequenced from a single sample in a study of OX40 agonist ivuxolimab in advanced cancers. Sequenced by immunoSEQ multiplex PCR; TCRdb stores in-frame clones only, minus some. This sample has about 80,000 clones, with 80% to 90% found just once. Sequenced here: CD4+ or CD8+ T cells sorted from blood, sampled in a trial of the OX40 agonist ivuxolimab. The source is an adult with an advanced solid tumor such as melanoma, head and neck, liver or kidney cancer.

This chain joins TRBV6-5 and TRBJ2-1; perhaps TRBD1 as D (6 bases). The germline V gene encodes CDR1 MNHEY and CDR2 SVGAGI. CDR3 length: 15 amino acids. V dropped 4 bases and J dropped 6 bases, with 16 bases sitting between them. CDR3 sequence: CASSSTGHGFNEQFF. CDR3 DNA sequence: TGTGCCAGCAGTTCTACAGGGCATGGTTTCAATGAGCAGTTCTTC.

The genes are TRBV5-1 and TRBJ2-3, with 10 bases matching TRBD1. CDR1 is SGHRS and CDR2 is YFSETQ in the germline V gene. The ends lost 2 bases at V and 1 base at J; junction bases unmatched: 4. The CDR3 covers 16 residues. CDR3 amino acids: CASSFSGQGGTDTQYF. DNA of the CDR3: TGCGCCAGCAGCTTCTCCGGACAGGGGGGCACAGATACGCAGTATTTT. Full variable domain (remainder filled in from reference TRBV5-1 and TRBJ2-3): KAGVTQTPRYLIKTRGQQVTLSCSPISGHRSVSWYQQTPGQGLQFLFEYFSETQRNKGNFPGRFSGRQFSNSRSEMNVSTLELGDSALYLCASSFSGQGGTDTQYFGPGTRLTVL.

This clone was observed a handful of times. This CDR3 is CASSAPSQGAHEQYF. Here the CDR3 DNA reads TGTGCCAGCAGCGCCCCTTCCCAGGGGGCTCACGAGCAGTACTTC. The chain carries TRBV7-9 and TRBJ2-7; 8 bases match TRBD1. The CDR3 sequence is 15 residues long. The germline CDR1 and CDR2 sequences are SEHNR and FQNEAQ (reference sequence). Trimming at V came to 5 bases and at J to 5 bases, leaving 11 bases not matched to a gene.

V gene TRBV6-1 combines with J gene TRBJ1-3; TRBD1 matches at 10 bases. V lost 4 bases and J lost 2; bases outside the gene matches: 2. CDR3 size: 15 residues. Looked up from germline, CDR1 is MNHNS and CDR2 is SASEGT. CDR3 in DNA: TGTGCCAGCAGTGTGGGACAGGGGACTGGAAACACCATATATTTT. Amino acid sequence: CASSVGQGTGNTIYF.

V usage is TRBV19 and J usage is TRBJ2-7; 7 bases match TRBD1. The CDR3 extends over 14 amino acids. The junction had 8 bases not matched to a gene; V was cut back by 7 bases and J by 2 bases. Germline CDR1 LNHDA, CDR2 SQIVND (reference sequence). Here the CDR3 DNA reads TGTGCCAGTATGCCGGGACAGCAGGCCTACGAGCAGTACTTC. Residues: CASMPGQQAYEQYF.

Here the CDR3 reads CASSQAPQTGVAYEQYF. CDR3 nucleotide sequence: TGCGCCAGCAGCCAAGCCCCCCAGACAGGGGTCGCCTACGAGCAGTACTTC. V usage is TRBV4-3 and J usage is TRBJ2-7; TRBD1 agrees at 8 bases. Germline V gene sequence: CDR1 LGHNA, CDR2 YSLEER. The CDR3 extends over 17 amino acids. Trimming took 1 base from V and 2 from J; bases not matched to a gene: 10.

The chain combines TRBV6-5 with TRBJ1-1; no definite D call. This CDR3 spans 14 amino acids. Germline loops: CDR1 MNHEY, CDR2 SVGAGI. Trimming pared 6 bases from V and 0 bases from J, leaving 11 bases between. The CDR3 loop reads CASRSPHMNTEAFF. Written as DNA, the CDR3 is TGTGCCAGCAGGTCCCCCCATATGAACACTGAAGCTTTCTTT.

CDR3 amino acids: CASSPGTAIYEQYF. The CDR3 DNA is TGCGCCAGCAGCCCCGGGACAGCTATCTACGAGCAGTACTTC. The J gene is TRBJ2-7, the V gene TRBV5-1; 7 positions agree with TRBD1. The CDR3 is made up of 14 amino acids. Trimming removed 4 bases from V and 3 bases from J; junction bases left unmatched: 7. CDR1 and CDR2 from the germline V gene are SGHRS and YFSETQ.

The V and J genes are TRBV7-3 and TRBJ2-2, with D maybe TRBD2 (5 bases). V shed 1 base and J shed 6 bases, with 6 bases lying between them. This CDR3 comprises 13 residues. CDR1 and CDR2 from the germline V gene are SGHTA and FQGTGA. The CDR3 reads CASSLNGAGELFF. The DNA of the CDR3 is TGTGCCAGCAGCTTAAACGGGGCCGGGGAGCTGTTTTTT. Together with reference TRBV7-3 and TRBJ2-2, the CDR3 gives the full variable domain: GAGVSQTPSNKVTEKGKYVELRCDPISGHTALYWYRQSLGQGPEFLIYFQGTGAADDSGLPNDRFFAVRPEGSVSTLKIQRTERGDSAVYLCASSLNGAGELFFGEGSRLTVL.

This clone has only a few counts. V is TRBV4-1 and J is TRBJ1-6; no reliable D call. Trimming left V 0 bases short and J 0 bases short, with 9 bases between. This CDR3 has 17 amino acids. CDR1 MGHRA and CDR2 YSYEKL come from the germline V gene. The CDR3 bases are TGCGCCAGCAGCCAAGATCGAGCCAGCTCCTATAATTCACCCCTCCACTTT. As protein: CASSQDRASSYNSPLHF.

V gene TRBV7-9 combines with J gene TRBJ1-5; 7 positions match TRBD1. The junction had 3 bases not matched to a gene; V was cut back by 0 bases and J by 4 bases. This CDR3 has 15 amino acids. CDR1 and CDR2 from the germline V gene are SEHNR and FQNEAQ (reference sequence). The CDR3 bases are TGTGCCAGCAGCTTAGCGACAGGGTTGAATCAGCCCCAGCATTTT. As protein: CASSLATGLNQPQHF.

This clone was counted only a few times. The chain couples TRBV5-6 to TRBJ2-4; D is uncertain. CDR1 and CDR2 from the germline V gene are SGHDT and YYEEEE. This CDR3 is built from 14 residues. Trimming cost V 4 bases and J 0 bases, with 8 bases left between them. The DNA for the CDR3 is TGTGCCAGCAGCATCAAGATAGCCAAAAACATTCAGTACTTC. Amino acid sequence: CASSIKIAKNIQYF.

The chain couples TRBV9 to TRBJ2-3; tentative D call: TRBD2 (6 bases). The V gene lost 2 bases and the J gene lost 2 bases, with 9 bases spanning the gap. There are 14 residues in the CDR3. Per germline, CDR1 SGDLS and CDR2 YYNGEE. DNA of the CDR3: TGTGCCAGCAGCGTGGGAGGATACACAGATACGCAGTATTTT. Translation gives CASSVGGYTDTQYF.

The sample holds a few counts of this clone. The chain has TRBV10-1 and TRBJ2-1; TRBD2 matches 8 bases. CDR1 WNHNN and CDR2 SYGVQD come from the germline V gene (reference sequence). The CDR3 contains 17 residues. The ends lost 0 bases at V and 1 base at J; junction bases unmatched: 5. DNA of the CDR3: TGCGCCAGCAGTGAGTCGACCAGCGGGAGTTCCTACAATGAGCAGTTCTTC. Its translation is CASSESTSGSSYNEQFF.

The V gene is TRBV5-1, the J gene TRBJ1-1, with unresolved D. Germline loops: CDR1 SGHRS, CDR2 YFSETQ. This CDR3 is built from 15 residues. V was clipped by 0 bases and J by 4 bases, with 13 bases between them. CDR3 bases: TGCGCCAGCAGCTTGGTTGGCAGTCCGGGCACTGAAGCTTTCTTT. Translated: CASSLVGSPGTEAFF.

This clone was counted once. CDR3 residues: CASSPTGRNTEAFF. The CDR3 DNA sequence: TGTGCCAGCTCACCGACAGGACGAAACACTGAAGCTTTCTTT. This sequence joins TRBV18 and TRBJ1-1; possibly TRBD1 for D (6 bases). Per germline, CDR1 KGHSH and CDR2 LQKENI. Trimming removed 3 bases at V and 2 bases at J, with 10 bases between. CDR3 size: 14 residues.

V usage is TRBV7-2 and J usage is TRBJ2-5, with D perhaps TRBD2 (6 bases). The V end was cut by 7 bases, the J end by 4 bases, with 10 bases between. Looked up from germline, CDR1 is SGHTA and CDR2 is FQGNSA. The CDR3 runs to 12 residues. The CDR3: CASTEGRETQYF. CDR3 DNA sequence: TGTGCCAGCACGGAGGGCCGAGAGACCCAGTACTTC. Using reference TRBV7-2 and TRBJ2-5 for the parts outside the CDR3, the full variable domain is GAGVSQSPSNKVTEKGKDVELRCDPISGHTALYWYRQSLGQGLEFLIYFQGNSAPDKSGLPSDRFSAERTGGSVSTLTIQRTQQEDSAVYLCASTEGRETQYFGPGTRLLVL.

The gene calls are TRBV7-2 and TRBJ2-2, with 9 bases lining up with TRBD2. This CDR3 has 15 amino acids. The V gene's germline CDR1 is SGHTA and CDR2 FQGNSA. V was clipped by 2 bases and J by 7 bases; unmatched bases: 5. CDR3 in amino acids: CASSLRREGGGELFF. In nucleotides, the CDR3 is TGTGCCAGCAGCTTACGGCGGGAGGGCGGCGGGGAGCTGTTTTTT.

This sequence joins TRBV6-5 and TRBJ2-7; the D gene is possibly TRBD2 (6 bases). V lost 3 bases to trimming and J lost 4 bases, with 13 bases between them. Germline V gene data show CDR1 as MNHEY and CDR2 as SVGAGI. This CDR3 contains 14 residues. The CDR3 spells CASSYGGSGYEQYF. CDR3 bases: TGTGCCAGCAGTTATGGGGGAAGCGGGTACGAGCAGTACTTC.

J is TRBJ2-2 and V is TRBV2, with D maybe TRBD2 (5 bases). Trimming stripped 6 bases from V and 1 base from J, with 9 bases between. The CDR3 totals 14 residues. Germline V CDR1 and CDR2: SNHLY, FYNNEI. This CDR3 is CASRGGLNTGELFF. CDR3 DNA: TGTGCCAGCAGGGGCGGGCTGAACACCGGGGAGCTGTTTTTT.

The chain couples TRBV21-1 to TRBJ1-3; TRBD1 reflects the table's D call only, with no check against the DNA. TRBV21-1 is reported as a pseudogene. This CDR3 has 15 amino acids. The CDR3 is CASSKAKNSGNTIYF. DNA of the CDR3: TGTGCCAGCAGCAAAGCCAAAAACTCTGGAAACACCATATATTTT.

V and J are TRBV11-2 and TRBJ1-1; D possibly corresponds to TRBD1 (6 bases). V shed 6 bases and J shed 6 bases, with 20 bases lying between them. The CDR3 contains 15 residues. Germline values: CDR1 SGHAT, CDR2 FQNNGV. CDR3 sequence reads: CASRRLIGGRAEAFF. For the CDR3, the DNA is TGTGCCAGCAGGCGACTCATAGGGGGGAGGGCTGAAGCTTTCTTT.

In this sample, this clone turned up many times. The V call is TRBV19, the J call TRBJ2-5, with D maybe TRBD1 (7 bases). The CDR3 contains 13 residues. The germline V and J ends were trimmed by 4 bases and 4 bases, with 10 bases remaining between them. Germline V gene lookup returns CDR1 LNHDA and CDR2 SQIVND (reference sequence). The CDR3 DNA reads as TGTGCCAGTAGTACGGAGGGGGCAGAGACCCAGTACTTC. This gives the protein CASSTEGAETQYF.

This chain uses TRBV30 with TRBJ1-4; 7 nucleotides align to TRBD1. The germline gives CDR1 GTSNPN, CDR2 SVGIG (reference sequence). This CDR3 has 16 amino acids. The junction had 7 bases not matched to a gene; V was cut back by 3 bases and J by 0 bases. CDR3 sequence reads: CAWRTGAAATNEKLFF. The CDR3 nucleotides read TGTGCCTGGAGAACAGGGGCCGCTGCAACTAATGAAAAACTGTTTTTT.

This clone occurred once. The chain links TRBV6-1 to TRBJ2-7; D might be TRBD1 (7 bases). V was pared by 2 bases and J by 2 bases, with 13 bases between. Germline-derived CDR1 and CDR2 are MNHNS and SASEGT. CDR3 length: 15 amino acids. CDR3: CASSEQTGRTYEQYF. The DNA of the CDR3 is TGTGCCAGCAGTGAACAGACAGGGAGGACCTACGAGCAGTACTTC.

This CDR3 reads CASSPGIGTDTQYF. The CDR3 nucleotides are TGCGCCAGCAGCCCGGGAATCGGCACAGATACGCAGTATTTT. This chain connects TRBV5-1 to TRBJ2-3, with D perhaps matching TRBD2 (5 bases). V lost 4 bases, J lost 1 base, and 10 bases lay in between. The germline CDR1 and CDR2 sequences are SGHRS and YFSETQ. The CDR3 is made up of 14 amino acids.

The chain uses TRBV5-5 and TRBJ1-5; D remains unclear. The CDR3 contains 19 residues. Trimming took 1 base from V and 2 from J, leaving 22 bases between them. From germline, CDR1 is SGHKS and CDR2 YYEKEE (reference sequence). CDR3 in amino acids: CASSLWLGSPSDGNQPQHF. The CDR3, as DNA: TGTGCCAGCAGCTTGTGGTTGGGCTCCCCGTCGGATGGCAATCAGCCCCAGCATTTT.